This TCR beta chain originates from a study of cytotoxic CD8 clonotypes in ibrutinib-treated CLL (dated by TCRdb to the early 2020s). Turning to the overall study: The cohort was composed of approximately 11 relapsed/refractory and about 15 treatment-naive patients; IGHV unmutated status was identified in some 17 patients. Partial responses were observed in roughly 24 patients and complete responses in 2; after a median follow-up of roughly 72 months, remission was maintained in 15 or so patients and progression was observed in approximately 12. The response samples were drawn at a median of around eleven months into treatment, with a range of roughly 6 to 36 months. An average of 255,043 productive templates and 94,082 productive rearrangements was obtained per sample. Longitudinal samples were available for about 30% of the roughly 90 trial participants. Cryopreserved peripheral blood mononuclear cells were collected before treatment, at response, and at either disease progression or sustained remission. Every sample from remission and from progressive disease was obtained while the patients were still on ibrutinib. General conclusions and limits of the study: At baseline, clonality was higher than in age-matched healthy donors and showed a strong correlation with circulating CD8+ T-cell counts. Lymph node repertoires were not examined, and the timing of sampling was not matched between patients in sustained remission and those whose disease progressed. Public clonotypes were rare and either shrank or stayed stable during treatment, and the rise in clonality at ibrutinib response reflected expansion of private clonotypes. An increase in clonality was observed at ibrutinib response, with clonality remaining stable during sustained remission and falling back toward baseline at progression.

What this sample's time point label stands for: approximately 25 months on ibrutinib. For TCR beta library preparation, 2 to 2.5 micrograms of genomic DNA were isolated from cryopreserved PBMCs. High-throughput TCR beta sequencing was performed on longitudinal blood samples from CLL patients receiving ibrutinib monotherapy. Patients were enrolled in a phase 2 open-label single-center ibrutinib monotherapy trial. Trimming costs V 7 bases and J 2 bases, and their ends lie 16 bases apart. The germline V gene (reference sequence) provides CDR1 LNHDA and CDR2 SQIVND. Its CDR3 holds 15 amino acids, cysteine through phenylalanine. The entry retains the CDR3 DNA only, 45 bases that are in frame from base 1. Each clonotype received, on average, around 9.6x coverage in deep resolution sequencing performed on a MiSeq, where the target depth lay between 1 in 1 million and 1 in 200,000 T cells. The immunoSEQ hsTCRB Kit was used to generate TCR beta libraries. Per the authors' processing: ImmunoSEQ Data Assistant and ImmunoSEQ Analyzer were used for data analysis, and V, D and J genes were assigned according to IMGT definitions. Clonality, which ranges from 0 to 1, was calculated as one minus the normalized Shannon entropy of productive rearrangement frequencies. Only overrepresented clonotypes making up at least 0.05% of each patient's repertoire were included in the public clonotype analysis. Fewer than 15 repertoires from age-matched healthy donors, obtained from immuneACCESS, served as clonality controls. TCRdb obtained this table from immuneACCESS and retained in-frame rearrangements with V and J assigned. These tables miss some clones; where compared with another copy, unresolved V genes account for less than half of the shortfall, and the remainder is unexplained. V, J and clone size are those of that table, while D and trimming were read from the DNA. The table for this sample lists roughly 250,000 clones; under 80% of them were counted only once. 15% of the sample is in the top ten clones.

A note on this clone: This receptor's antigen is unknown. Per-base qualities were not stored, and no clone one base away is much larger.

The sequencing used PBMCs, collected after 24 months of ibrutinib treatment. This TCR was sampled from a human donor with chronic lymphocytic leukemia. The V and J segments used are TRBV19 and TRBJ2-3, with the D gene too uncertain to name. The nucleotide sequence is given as TGTGCCAGTACCCCGTTGGGCAGAGACACAGATACGCAGTATTTT. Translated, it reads CASTPLGRDTDTQYF.